The clone carrying this TCR beta chain turned up a few times. Its target is unknown. These data originate in a study of blood T cells in healthy people across ages. PBMCs numbering at least 6.5 million were isolated per sample. Study-level points and caveats: In older individuals, TCR beta diversity per million T cells was lower, falling roughly linearly with age.

V dropped 4 bases and J dropped 8; count of bases not matched to a gene: 19. The CDR3 spans 17 residues. CDR1 is DFQATT, CDR2 SNEGSKA, per germline (reference sequence). Primed by a sample-barcoded 5' primer and a J-beta primer mix, a second PCR proceeded for about 6 to 11 cycles. TCRdb used MiXCR to reprocess the 5' RACE reads, holding one entry per CDR3 protein. The data contain 1 million or so distinct CDR3 sequences, about 25% of them singletons. These data were likewise used in another study, on T cells of mothers and their children. That paper states: Using around 1.4 ug per 15 ul, all extracted RNA underwent cDNA synthesis.

V is TRBV20-1 and J is TRBJ2-1; 8 bases are a match to TRBD2. The sample was blood. This clonotype was sampled from a girl aged 2-9 years in good health. CDR3 residues: CSAKGLGPTSVQHEQFF. In DNA form, the CDR3 reads TGCAGTGCTAAGGGACTGGGCCCGACTAGCGTTCAACATGAGCAGTTCTTC.